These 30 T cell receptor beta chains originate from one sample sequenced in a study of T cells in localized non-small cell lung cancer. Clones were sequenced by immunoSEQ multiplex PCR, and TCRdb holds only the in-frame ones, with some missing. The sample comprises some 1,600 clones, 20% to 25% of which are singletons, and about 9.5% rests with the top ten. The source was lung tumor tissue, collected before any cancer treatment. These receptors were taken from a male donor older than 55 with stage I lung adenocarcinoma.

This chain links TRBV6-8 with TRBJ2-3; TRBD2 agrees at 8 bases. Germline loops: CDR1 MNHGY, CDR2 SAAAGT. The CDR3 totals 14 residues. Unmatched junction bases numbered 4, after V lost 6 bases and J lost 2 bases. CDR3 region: CASRTAGVTDTQYF. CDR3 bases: TGTGCCAGCAGAACAGCGGGGGTCACAGATACGCAGTATTTT.

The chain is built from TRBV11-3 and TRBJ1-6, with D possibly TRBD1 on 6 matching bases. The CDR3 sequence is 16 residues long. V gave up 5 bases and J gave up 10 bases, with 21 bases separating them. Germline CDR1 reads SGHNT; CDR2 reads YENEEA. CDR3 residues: CASSPHRAGEGSPLHF. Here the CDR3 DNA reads TGTGCCAGCAGCCCCCATCGAGCAGGGGAGGGCTCACCCCTCCACTTT.

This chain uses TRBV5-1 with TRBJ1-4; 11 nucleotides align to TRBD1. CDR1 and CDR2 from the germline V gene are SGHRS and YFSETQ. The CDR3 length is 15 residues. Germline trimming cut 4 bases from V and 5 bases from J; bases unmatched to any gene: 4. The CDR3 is CASSLGTGGNEKLFF. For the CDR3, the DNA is TGCGCCAGCAGCCTTGGGACAGGGGGGAATGAAAAACTGTTTTTT.

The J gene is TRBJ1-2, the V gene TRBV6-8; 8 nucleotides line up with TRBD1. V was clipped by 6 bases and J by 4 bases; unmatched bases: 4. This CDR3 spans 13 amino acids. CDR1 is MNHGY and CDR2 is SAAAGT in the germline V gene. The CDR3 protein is CASSQTGAYGYTF. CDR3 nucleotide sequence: TGTGCCAGCAGCCAGACAGGGGCCTATGGCTACACCTTC.

The DNA for the CDR3 is TGTGCCTGGAGTGTACGGACCGGGACAGGGGGCGCAGGGCCCAATTCACCCCTCCACTTT. Amino acids: CAWSVRTGTGGAGPNSPLHF. The J gene is TRBJ1-6, the V gene TRBV30; 12 positions agree with TRBD1. The CDR3 length is 20 residues. V gave up 0 bases and J gave up 7 bases; unmatched junction bases: 16. The V gene's germline CDR1 is GTSNPN and CDR2 SVGIG (reference sequence).

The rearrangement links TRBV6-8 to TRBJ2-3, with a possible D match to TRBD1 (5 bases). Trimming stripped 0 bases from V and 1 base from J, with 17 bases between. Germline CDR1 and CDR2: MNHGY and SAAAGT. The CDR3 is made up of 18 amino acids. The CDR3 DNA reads TGTGCCAGCAGTTACTCGCCAGTTCAGCTAGGGGGCACAGATACGCAGTATTTT. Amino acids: CASSYSPVQLGGTDTQYF.

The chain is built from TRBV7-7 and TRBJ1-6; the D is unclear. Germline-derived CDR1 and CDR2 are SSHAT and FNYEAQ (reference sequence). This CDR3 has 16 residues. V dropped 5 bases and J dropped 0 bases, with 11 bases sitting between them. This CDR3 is CASSQEWSSYNSPLHF. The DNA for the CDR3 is TGTGCCAGCAGCCAAGAATGGAGCTCCTATAATTCACCCCTCCACTTT.

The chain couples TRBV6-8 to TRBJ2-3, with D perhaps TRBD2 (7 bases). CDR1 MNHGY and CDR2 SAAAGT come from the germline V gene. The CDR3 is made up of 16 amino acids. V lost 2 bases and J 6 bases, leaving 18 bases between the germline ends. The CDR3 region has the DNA TGTGCCAGCAGTTACATCCGGGGGGCCCGGGCTGATACGCAGTATTTT. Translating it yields CASSYIRGARADTQYF.

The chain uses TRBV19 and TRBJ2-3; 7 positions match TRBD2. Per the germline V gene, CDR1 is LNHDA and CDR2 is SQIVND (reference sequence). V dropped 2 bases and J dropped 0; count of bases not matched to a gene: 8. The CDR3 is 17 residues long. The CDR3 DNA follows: TGTGCCAGTAGTATACGGGCCTCTAGCGGTAGCACAGATACGCAGTATTTT. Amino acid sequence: CASSIRASSGSTDTQYF.

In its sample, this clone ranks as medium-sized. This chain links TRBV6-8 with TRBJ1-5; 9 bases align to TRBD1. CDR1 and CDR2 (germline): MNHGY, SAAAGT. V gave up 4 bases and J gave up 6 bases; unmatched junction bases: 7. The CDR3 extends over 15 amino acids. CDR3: CASSSDRGLVQPQHF. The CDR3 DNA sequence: TGTGCCAGCAGTTCGGACAGGGGTCTCGTTCAGCCCCAGCATTTT.

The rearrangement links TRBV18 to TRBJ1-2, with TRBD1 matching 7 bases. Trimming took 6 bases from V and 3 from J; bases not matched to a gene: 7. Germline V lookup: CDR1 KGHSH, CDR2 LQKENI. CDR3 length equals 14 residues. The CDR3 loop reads CASSLTGQDYGYTF. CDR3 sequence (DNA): TGTGCCAGCTCGCTCACTGGACAGGACTATGGCTACACCTTC.

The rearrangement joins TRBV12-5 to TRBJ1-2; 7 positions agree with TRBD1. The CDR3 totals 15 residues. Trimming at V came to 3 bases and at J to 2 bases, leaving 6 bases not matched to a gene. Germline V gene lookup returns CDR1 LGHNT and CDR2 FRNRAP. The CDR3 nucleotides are TGTGCTAGTGGTTTACAAGGGGGCGGCAACTATGGCTACACCTTC. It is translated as CASGLQGGGNYGYTF. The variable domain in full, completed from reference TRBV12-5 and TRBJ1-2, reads DARVTQTPRHKVTEMGQEVTMRCQPILGHNTVFWYRQTMMQGLELLAYFRNRAPLDDSGMPKDRFSAEMPDATLATLKIQPSEPRDSAVYFCASGLQGGGNYGYTFGSGTRLTVV.

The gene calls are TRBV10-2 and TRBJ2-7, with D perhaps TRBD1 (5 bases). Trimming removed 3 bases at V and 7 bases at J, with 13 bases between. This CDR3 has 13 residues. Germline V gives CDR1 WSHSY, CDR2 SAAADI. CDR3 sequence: CASSDPPGLEQYF. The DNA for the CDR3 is TGCGCCAGCAGTGATCCCCCAGGGTTGGAGCAGTACTTC.

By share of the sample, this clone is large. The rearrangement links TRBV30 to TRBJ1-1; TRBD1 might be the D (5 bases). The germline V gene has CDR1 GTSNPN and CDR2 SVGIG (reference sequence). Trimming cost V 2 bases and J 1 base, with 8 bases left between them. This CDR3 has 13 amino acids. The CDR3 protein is CAWSRQTNTEAFF. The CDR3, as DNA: TGTGCCTGGAGTCGACAGACGAACACTGAAGCTTTCTTT.

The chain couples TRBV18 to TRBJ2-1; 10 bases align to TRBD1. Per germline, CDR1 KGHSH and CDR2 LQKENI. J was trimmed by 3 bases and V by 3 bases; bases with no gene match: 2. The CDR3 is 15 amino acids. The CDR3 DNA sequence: TGTGCCAGCTCACCCGGGACAGGGGTCTACAATGAGCAGTTCTTC. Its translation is CASSPGTGVYNEQFF. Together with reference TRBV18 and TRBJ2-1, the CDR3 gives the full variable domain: NAGVMQNPRHLVRRRGQEARLRCSPMKGHSHVYWYRQLPEEGLKFMVYLQKENIIDESGMPKERFSAEFPKEGPSILRIQQVVRGDSAAYFCASSPGTGVYNEQFFGPGTRLTVL.

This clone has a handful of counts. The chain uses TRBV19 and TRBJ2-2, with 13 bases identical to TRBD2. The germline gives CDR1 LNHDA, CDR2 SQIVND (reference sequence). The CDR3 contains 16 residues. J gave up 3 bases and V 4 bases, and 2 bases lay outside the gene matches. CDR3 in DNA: TGTGCCAGTAGTAGGACTAGCGGGGGATACACCGGGGAGCTGTTTTTT. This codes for CASSRTSGGYTGELFF.

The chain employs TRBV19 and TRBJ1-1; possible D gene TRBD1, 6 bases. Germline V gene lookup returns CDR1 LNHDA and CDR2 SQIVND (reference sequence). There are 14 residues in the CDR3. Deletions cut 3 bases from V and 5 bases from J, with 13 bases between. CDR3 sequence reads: CASSIRGARTEAFF. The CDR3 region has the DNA TGTGCCAGTAGTATTCGGGGGGCGCGGACTGAAGCTTTCTTT.

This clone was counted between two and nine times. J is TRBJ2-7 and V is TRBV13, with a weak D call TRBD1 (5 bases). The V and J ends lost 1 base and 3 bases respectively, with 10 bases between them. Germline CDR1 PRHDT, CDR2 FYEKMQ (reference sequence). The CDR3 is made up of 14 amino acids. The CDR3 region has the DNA TGTGCCAGCAGCTTAGACAGGCGGCTCTACGAGCAGTACTTC. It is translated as CASSLDRRLYEQYF.

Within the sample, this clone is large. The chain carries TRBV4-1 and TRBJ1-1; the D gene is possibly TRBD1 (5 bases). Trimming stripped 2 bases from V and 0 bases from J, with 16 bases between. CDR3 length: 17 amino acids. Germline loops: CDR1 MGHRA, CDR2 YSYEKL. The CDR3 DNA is TGCGCCAGCAGCCAACGTTCTACAGGAACCTTGAACACTGAAGCTTTCTTT. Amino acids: CASSQRSTGTLNTEAFF.

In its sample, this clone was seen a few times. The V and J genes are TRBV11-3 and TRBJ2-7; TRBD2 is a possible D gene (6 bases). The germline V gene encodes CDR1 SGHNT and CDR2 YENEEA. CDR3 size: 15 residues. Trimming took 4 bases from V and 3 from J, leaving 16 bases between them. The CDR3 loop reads CASSSRPQGGYEQYF. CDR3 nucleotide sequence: TGTGCCAGCAGCTCCCGGCCCCAGGGAGGCTACGAGCAGTACTTC.

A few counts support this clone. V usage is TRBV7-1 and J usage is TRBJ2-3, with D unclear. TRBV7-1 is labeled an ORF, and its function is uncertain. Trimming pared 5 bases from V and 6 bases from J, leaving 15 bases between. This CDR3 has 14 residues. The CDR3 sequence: CASSPGFTEDTQYF. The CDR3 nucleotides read TGTGCCAGCAGCCCGGGCTTCACAGAGGATACGCAGTATTTT.

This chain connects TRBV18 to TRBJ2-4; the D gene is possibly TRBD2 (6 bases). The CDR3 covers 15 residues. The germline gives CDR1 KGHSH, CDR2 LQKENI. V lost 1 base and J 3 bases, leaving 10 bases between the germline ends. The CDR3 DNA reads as TGTGCCAGCTCACCACGGGGGGATCACAAAAACATTCAGTACTTC. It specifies CASSPRGDHKNIQYF.

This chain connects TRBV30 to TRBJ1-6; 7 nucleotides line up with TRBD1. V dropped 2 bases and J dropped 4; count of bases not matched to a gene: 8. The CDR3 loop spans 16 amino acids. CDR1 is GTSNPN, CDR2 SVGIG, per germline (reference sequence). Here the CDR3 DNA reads TGTGCCTGGAGTCGGACAGGACGAGATTATAATTCACCCCTCCACTTT. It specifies CAWSRTGRDYNSPLHF. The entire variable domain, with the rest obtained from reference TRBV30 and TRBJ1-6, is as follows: SQTIHQWPATLVQPVGSPLSLECTVEGTSNPNLYWYRQAAGRGLQLLFYSVGIGQISSEVPQNLSASRPQDRQFILSSKKLLLSDSGFYLCAWSRTGRDYNSPLHFGNGTRLTVT.

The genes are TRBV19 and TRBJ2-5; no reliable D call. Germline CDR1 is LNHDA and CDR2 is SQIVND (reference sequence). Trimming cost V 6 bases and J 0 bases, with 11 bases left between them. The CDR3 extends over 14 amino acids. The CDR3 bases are TGTGCCAGTAGCAACCCTATGTACCAAGAGACCCAGTACTTC. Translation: CASSNPMYQETQYF. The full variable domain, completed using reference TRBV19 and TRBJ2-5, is DGGITQSPKYLFRKEGQNVTLSCEQNLNHDAMYWYRQDPGQGLRLIYYSQIVNDFQKGDIAEGYSVSREKKESFPLTVTSAQKNPTAFYLCASSNPMYQETQYFGPGTRLLVL.

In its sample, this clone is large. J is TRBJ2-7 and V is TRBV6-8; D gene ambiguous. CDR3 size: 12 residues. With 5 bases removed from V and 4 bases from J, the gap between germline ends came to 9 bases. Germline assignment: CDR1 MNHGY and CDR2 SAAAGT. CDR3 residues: CASSNPLYEQYF. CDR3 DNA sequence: TGTGCCAGCAGTAACCCGCTGTACGAGCAGTACTTC.

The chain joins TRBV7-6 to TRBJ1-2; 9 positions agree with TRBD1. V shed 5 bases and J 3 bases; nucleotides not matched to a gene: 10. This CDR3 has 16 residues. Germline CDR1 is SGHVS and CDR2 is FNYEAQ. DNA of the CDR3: TGTGCCAGCAGCCCCCCCGGGACAGGGTGGCACTATGGCTACACCTTC. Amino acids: CASSPPGTGWHYGYTF.

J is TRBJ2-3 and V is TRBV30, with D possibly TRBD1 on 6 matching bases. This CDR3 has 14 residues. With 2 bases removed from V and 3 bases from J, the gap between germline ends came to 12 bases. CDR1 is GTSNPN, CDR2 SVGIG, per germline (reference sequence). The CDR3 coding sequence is TGTGCCTGGAGTTCTCGGACAGTTACAGATACGCAGTATTTT. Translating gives CAWSSRTVTDTQYF.

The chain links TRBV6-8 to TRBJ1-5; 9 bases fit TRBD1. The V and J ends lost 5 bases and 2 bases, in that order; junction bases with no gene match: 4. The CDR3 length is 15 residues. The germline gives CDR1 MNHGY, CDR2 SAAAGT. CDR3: CASSETGGGNQPQHF. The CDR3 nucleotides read TGTGCCAGCAGTGAGACAGGGGGAGGCAATCAGCCCCAGCATTTT.

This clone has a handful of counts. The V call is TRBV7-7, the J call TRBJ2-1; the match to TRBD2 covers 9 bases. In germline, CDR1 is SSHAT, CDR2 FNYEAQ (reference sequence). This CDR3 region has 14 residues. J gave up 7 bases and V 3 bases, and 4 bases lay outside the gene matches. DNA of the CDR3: TGTGCCAGCAGCTTGGGGCTAGCGGGAAATGAGCAGTTCTTC. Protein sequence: CASSLGLAGNEQFF.

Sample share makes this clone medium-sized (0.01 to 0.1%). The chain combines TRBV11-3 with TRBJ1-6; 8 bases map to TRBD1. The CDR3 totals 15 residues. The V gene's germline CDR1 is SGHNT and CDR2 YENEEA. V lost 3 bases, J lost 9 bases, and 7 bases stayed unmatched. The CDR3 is CASSLGDRGGSPLHF. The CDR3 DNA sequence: TGTGCCAGCAGCTTGGGTGACAGGGGAGGTTCACCCCTCCACTTT.